These T cell receptor beta chains were read from a single sample in a study of beta chain features in type 1 diabetes. The repertoire was sequenced with immunoSEQ multiplex PCR; TCRdb's copy has only in-frame clones and lacks some. The sample carries about 150,000 clones, 8.1% recorded once. The specimen sequenced was central memory CD4+ T cells from blood. The receptors shown here come from a man younger than 30 in good health. Each CDR3 is given with its conserved first and last residue. The D gene is left open where the match is weak. The size entry is marked missing in some rows and otherwise reads once, few, many or a size class.

>TRBJ2-1|few|-|TRBV27
TGTGCCAGCAGTTTAATGGGGAGCTCCTACAATGAGCAGTTCTTC
CASSLMGSSYNEQFF
>TRBJ2-5|many|TRBD1|TRBV5-4
TGTGCCACCAACAGGGGGGAGACCCAGTACTTC
CATNRGETQYF
>TRBJ2-7|few|-|TRBV28
TGTGCCAGCAGTCAATACCGGGATAGCTACGAGCAGTACTTC
CASSQYRDSYEQYF
>TRBJ2-1|many|TRBD2|TRBV7-9
TGTGCCAGCAGCTTAGTGGAGCCGGGGGGGGATGAGCAGTTCTTC
CASSLVEPGGDEQFF
>TRBJ1-6|-|-|TRBV4-2
TGTGCCAGCAGCCAAGATCTGAGCTCCTATAATTCACCCCTCCACTTT
CASSQDLSSYNSPLHF
>TRBJ2-7|-|TRBD2|TRBV7-9
TGTGCCAGCAGCTCCCCGGAACTAGCGGGAGTATCCTCCGAGCAGTACTTC
CASSSPELAGVSSEQYF
>TRBJ1-6|few|-|TRBV6-1
TGTGCCAGCAGGGTCAGCGTCTATTCACCCCTCCACTTT
CASRVSVYSPLHF
>TRBJ2-5|-|TRBD2|TRBV7-9
TGTGCCAGCAGCCTCTCGTTGGGCGGGGGGGTCCGTGAGACCCAGTACTTC
CASSLSLGGGVRETQYF
>TRBJ1-1|-|-|TRBV27
TGTGCCAGCAGAACAGGGTTAGGGAACACTGAAGCTTTCTTT
CASRTGLGNTEAFF
>TRBJ2-7|few|TRBD1|TRBV11-2
TGTGCCAGCAGCTTAGAAACAGGGGTCGAGCAGTACTTC
CASSLETGVEQYF
>TRBJ1-1|-|TRBD1|TRBV7-3
TGTGCCAGCAGCTTAACACGGGACAGGGTTACTGAAGCTTTCTTT
CASSLTRDRVTEAFF
>TRBJ1-6|few|-|TRBV6-5
TGTGCCAGTCGTACGGGGGACTCTTATAATTCACCCCTCCACTTT
CASRTGDSYNSPLHF
>TRBJ2-3|-|-|TRBV28
TGTGCCAGCACCCTACCGGCGGGGAGCACAGATACGCAGTATTTT
CASTLPAGSTDTQYF
>TRBJ1-1|-|TRBD1|TRBV9
TGTGCCAGCAGCGTGTCAATCGGACAGGACATGAACACTGAAGCTTTCTTT
CASSVSIGQDMNTEAFF
>TRBJ2-7|-|TRBD2|TRBV28
TGTGCCAGCAGTTTACCAGGGACTAGCGGGGGGTGGACGAAGCAGTACTTC
CASSLPGTSGGWTKQYF
>TRBJ2-2|few|-|TRBV7-3
TGTGCCAGCAGCCACCCAATAGGGGGAGTAGGGACCGGGGAGCTGTTTTTT
CASSHPIGGVGTGELFF
>TRBJ2-5|-|TRBD2|TRBV6-6
TGTGCCAGCAGTTACGGGGGGGGAACCCAAGAGACCCAGTACTTC
CASSYGGGTQETQYF
>TRBJ2-5|-|-|TRBV27
TGTGCCAGCAGTCCCAGGGAAGGGGAGACCCAGTACTTC
CASSPREGETQYF
>TRBJ1-4|few|-|TRBV7-3
TGTGCCAGCAGCTCCCCCTGGAAGGCGCGGGGGGCAGCTAATGAAAAACTGTTTTTT
CASSSPWKARGAANEKLFF
>TRBJ2-5|few|TRBD1|TRBV18
TGTGCCAGCTCACCTCGGGACAGATGGGAGACCCAGTACTTC
CASSPRDRWETQYF
>TRBJ2-7|many|TRBD1|TRBV7-9
TGTGCCACCACAGGTCGGGGACAGGGTGGCGAGCAGTACTTC
CATTGRGQGGEQYF
>TRBJ2-7|few|-|TRBV4-3
TGCGCCAGCAGCCAAGATTTCTCCTTGGGCGCACTGTACTTC
CASSQDFSLGALYF
>TRBJ2-7|-|-|TRBV30
TGTGCCTGGAGTGGCGGGGGCCCCTACGAGCAGTACTTC
CAWSGGGPYEQYF
>TRBJ1-4|many|TRBD1|TRBV30
TGTGCCGGGGACGAGGGACAGCGAAATGAAAAACTGTTTTTT
CAGDEGQRNEKLFF
>TRBJ2-1|few|-|TRBV27
TGTGCCAGCAGTTTACGGGGAGGATTCTCCTACAATGAGCAGTTCTTC
CASSLRGGFSYNEQFF
>TRBJ1-1|many|TRBD1|TRBV7-3
TGTGCCAGCAGCCCTGACAGGGGGCCTGGGACTGAAGCTTTCTTT
CASSPDRGPGTEAFF
>TRBJ1-1|-|TRBD1|TRBV7-2
TGTGCCAGCAGTTCCGGACAGGGTAGGACTGAAGCTTTCTTT
CASSSGQGRTEAFF
>TRBJ1-4|-|-|TRBV2
TGTGCCAGCAGTGTAAGGGAGACTAATGAAAAACTGTTTTTT
CASSVRETNEKLFF
>TRBJ1-2|few|TRBD1|TRBV18
TGTGCCAGCTCACCGGGACAGGACCCCGGCGTCACCTTC
CASSPGQDPGVTF
>TRBJ2-7|few|-|TRBV29-1
TGCAGCGTTGGGCAGGGAAGCTCCTACGAGCAGTACTTC
CSVGQGSSYEQYF
>TRBJ2-7|few|TRBD2|TRBV28
TGTGCCAGCATTGGCGGGAGCGCCTACGAGCAGTACTTC
CASIGGSAYEQYF
>TRBJ2-5|few|TRBD2|TRBV25-1
TGTGCCAGCACCGATTCCAAGCGGGGATGGGAGACCCAGTACTTC
CASTDSKRGWETQYF
>TRBJ1-3|-|-|TRBV7-2
TGTGCCAGCAGCTTAGACGACGGGGAATTGGGAAACACCATATATTTT
CASSLDDGELGNTIYF
>TRBJ2-3|-|TRBD2|TRBV6-7
TGTGCCGGACCCCGGGGGAGGGCCACAGATACGCAGTATTTT
CAGPRGRATDTQYF
>TRBJ2-6|many|-|TRBV30
TGTGCCTGGAGTGCGGGCTCTGGGGCCAACGTCCTGACTTTC
CAWSAGSGANVLTF
>TRBJ1-1|-|-|TRBV28
TGTGCCAGTAATACACCCAGGGGCAACACTGAAGCTTTCTTT
CASNTPRGNTEAFF
>TRBJ1-2|many|-|TRBV23-1
TGCGCCAGCAGTCATCAGTACTATGGCTACACCTTC
CASSHQYYGYTF
>TRBJ1-1|many|TRBD1|TRBV14
TGTGCCAGCCGGGACAGGGGTCGAACTGAAGCTTTCTTT
CASRDRGRTEAFF
>TRBJ1-5|-|TRBD1|TRBV25-1
TGTGCCAGCAGTGCACAGGGGGGTCAGCCCCAGCATTTT
CASSAQGGQPQHF
>TRBJ1-5|-|TRBD1|TRBV7-2
TGTGCCAGCAGCGGGACAGGGTATCAGCCCCAGCATTTT
CASSGTGYQPQHF